The clone carrying this T cell receptor beta chain was observed a handful of times. The entry originates in a study of blood T cell repertoires in COVID-19. Study-level information: Samples of COVID-19 (acute and convalescent) were obtained from the United States, Italy and Spain. T cells, B-cell-depleted T cells, or PBMCs provided the cDNA or gDNA that served as material.

V was clipped by 1 base and J by 1 base, with 13 bases between them. The CDR3 runs 16 residues. Germline CDR1 LNHNV, CDR2 YYDKDF (reference sequence). Authors' methods: Estimation of nucleated cell counts was performed using reference gene primer amplification. TCRdb's copy holds only in-frame clones and misses some; the assay was immunoSEQ multiplex PCR. V and J calls and clone size come straight from that table; D and trimming were deduced from the DNA. The data show 150,000 to 200,000 clones, more than 75% seen once. This chain joins TRBV15 and TRBJ1-1; D not certain. The clonotype comes from a woman between 70 and 85 years old with acute or convalescent COVID-19. Sequencing used peripheral blood. CDR3 sequence: CATSRGPGQPNTEAFF. The CDR3 DNA reads as TGTGCCACCAGCAGAGGGCCGGGTCAGCCGAACACTGAAGCTTTCTTT. Together with reference TRBV15 and TRBJ1-1, the CDR3 gives the full variable domain: DAMVIQNPRYQVTQFGKPVTLSCSQTLNHNVMYWYQQKSSQAPKLLFHYYDKDFNNEADTPDNFQSRRPNTSFCFLDIRSPGLGDTAMYLCATSRGPGQPNTEAFFGQGTRLTVV.